This T cell receptor (beta chain) was observed in a study of post-analysis software for immune sequencing data. Study details: Some patients lacked subtype; others had relapsing-remitting, secondary progressive or progressive-relapsing disease.

This clonotype occurred a few times. Its antigen is not identified. Unique molecular identifiers tagged the TCR beta cDNA libraries. Input populations of about 0.9 to 10 million T cells gave rise to hundreds of thousands of cDNA molecules. From the PCR reads, TCRdb called clonotypes with MiXCR, one entry per CDR3 protein. The sample yields 400,000 to 500,000 distinct CDR3 sequences, roughly 40% seen once. Study outcomes and limitations: Under the F measure, samples that were prepared in one batch clustered strongly together. The five TRBV segments detected at higher frequency in patients than in controls included TRBV5-6, TRBV5-1 and TRBV20-1. There was significantly lower normalized Chao1 diversity in multiple sclerosis patients than in controls.

V gave up 6 bases and J gave up 3 bases, with 11 bases separating them. CDR3 length: 13 residues. The germline V gene has CDR1 MNHEY and CDR2 SVGEGT. The rearrangement joins TRBV6-2 or TRBV6-3 to TRBJ1-2; tentatively, D is TRBD1 (6 bases). The specimen sequenced was blood. The sequence was collected from a girl aged 2-10 years with multiple sclerosis. This chain's CDR3 is CASSPGVDYGYTF. CDR3 DNA sequence: TGTGCCAGCAGCCCAGGGGTCGACTATGGCTACACCTTC.